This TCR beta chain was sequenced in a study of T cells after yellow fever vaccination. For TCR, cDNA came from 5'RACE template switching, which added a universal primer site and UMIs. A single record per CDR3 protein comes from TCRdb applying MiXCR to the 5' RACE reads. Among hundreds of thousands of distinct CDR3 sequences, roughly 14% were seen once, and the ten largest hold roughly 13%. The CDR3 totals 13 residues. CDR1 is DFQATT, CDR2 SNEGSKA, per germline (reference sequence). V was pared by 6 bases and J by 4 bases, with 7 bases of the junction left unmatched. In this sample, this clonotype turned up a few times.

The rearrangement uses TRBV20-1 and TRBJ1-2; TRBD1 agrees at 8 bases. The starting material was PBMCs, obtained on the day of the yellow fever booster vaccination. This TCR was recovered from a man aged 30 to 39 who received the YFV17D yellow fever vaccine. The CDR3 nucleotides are TGCAGTGCAGCAGGGGGCGAGATCTATGGCTACACCTTC. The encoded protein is CSAAGGEIYGYTF.